The 14 T cell receptor beta chains presented below share a single source sample, sequenced in a study of T cells after yellow fever vaccination (dated by TCRdb to about 2019). The library came from 5' RACE. Sequencing instrument: Illumina NovaSeq 6000. The public reads were reprocessed in TCRdb via fastp at Q25 and MiXCR, keeping in-frame beta chains. One record per CDR3 amino acid sequence lists the most common genes and DNA. The sample data list a few hundred thousand distinct CDR3 sequences, and approximately 3.8% of these were observed just once. 23% of the sample is in the top ten clones. The treatment or condition label here, explained by the study, means: live attenuated yellow fever vaccine strain. Sequenced here: PBMCs, sampled on the day of the yellow fever booster vaccination. The receptor source for this set is a man younger than 30 who received the YFV17D yellow fever vaccine.

This clonotype was counted ten times or more. J is TRBJ1-4 and V is TRBV12-3 or TRBV12-4, with D possibly matching TRBD1 (6 bases). The CDR3 has 13 amino acids. Between the trimmed V and J ends, which lost 3 bases and 6 bases, there was a span of 8 bases. This CDR3 is CASSLRGDEKLFF. The DNA for the CDR3 is TGTGCCAGCAGTTTGAGGGGGGATGAAAAACTGTTTTTT.

The J gene is TRBJ2-7, the V gene TRBV7-8, with TRBD2 matching over 12 bases. The germline gives CDR1 SGHVS, CDR2 FQNEAQ. V lost 9 bases, J lost 4 bases, and 4 bases stayed unmatched. This CDR3 has 13 residues. This CDR3 reads CASGLAGSYEQYV. The DNA for the CDR3 is TGTGCCAGTGGACTAGCGGGGAGTTACGAGCAGTACGTC.

As concerns this clonotype: An end of the junction differs from the germline gene, which may be a read error. The chain links TRBV20-1 to TRBJ2-3, with D possibly being TRBD1 (5 bases). The germline V gene has CDR1 DFQATT and CDR2 SNEGSKA (reference sequence). The CDR3 is made up of 14 amino acids. The DNA of the CDR3 is TGCAGTGCTGTAGAAGGGGCGAGCTCAGATTCGCAGTATTTT. It translates to CSAVEGASSDSQYF.

This clonotype was observed at least ten times. This chain joins TRBV9 and TRBJ2-3, with D possibly TRBD2 on 7 matching bases. CDR1 SGDLS and CDR2 YYNGEE come from the germline V gene. The CDR3 runs 13 residues. Trimming removed 0 bases from V and 14 bases from J, with 16 bases in between. The chain's CDR3 is CASSVGSGGPVYF. The CDR3 region has the DNA TGTGCCAGCAGCGTAGGATCCGGGGGGCCCGTGTATTTT. Full variable domain (missing parts from reference TRBV9 and TRBJ2-3): DSGVTQTPKHLITATGQRVTLRCSPRSGDLSVYWYQQSLDQGLQFLIQYYNGEERAKGNILERFSAQQFPDLHSELNLSSLELGDSALYFCASSVGSGGPVYFGPGTRLTVL.

This clonotype came up a few times. The J gene is TRBJ2-1, the V gene TRBV11-1, with D possibly being TRBD2 (6 bases). This CDR3 is 14 amino acids long. CDR1 is SGHAT and CDR2 is FQDESV in the germline V gene (reference sequence). V lost 1 base and J lost 3, with 7 bases in between. Written as DNA, the CDR3 is TGTGCCAGCAGCTTAGAGGGACTCTACAATGAGCAGTTCTTC. Its protein is CASSLEGLYNEQFF.

This clonotype showed up just a few times. The chain couples TRBV7-6 to TRBJ1-6, with D hard to call. The CDR3 contains 13 residues. CDR1 and CDR2 from the germline V gene are SGHVS and FNYEAQ. V lost 3 bases, J lost 8 bases, and 8 bases lay in between. The chain's CDR3 is CASSFRLDSPLHF. The CDR3 DNA is TGTGCCAGCAGCTTTCGTCTCGATTCACCCCTCCACTTT.

This clonotype was seen ten or more times. This chain connects TRBV5-6 to TRBJ2-7; 7 nucleotides agree with TRBD1. CDR1 and CDR2 (germline): SGHDT, YYEEEE. There are 15 residues in the CDR3. The V segment lost 2 bases and the J segment 2 bases; nucleotides outside the gene matches: 7. This chain's CDR3 is CASSFYDRATYEQYF. CDR3 nucleotides: TGTGCCAGCAGCTTCTACGACAGGGCAACCTACGAGCAGTACTTC.

CDR3 nucleotide sequence: TGTGCCAGCAGTGCCGGGACAGAAAGAGACATTCAGTACTTC. Residues: CASSAGTERDIQYF. The V gene is TRBV25-1, the J gene TRBJ2-4, with 7 bases that match TRBD1. Trimming at V came to 4 bases and at J to 8 bases, leaving 8 bases not matched to a gene. Germline V lookup: CDR1 MGHDK, CDR2 SYGVNS. The CDR3 has 14 amino acids.

Many counts were recorded for this clonotype. The rearrangement links TRBV6-5 to TRBJ1-2, with D tentatively TRBD1 (5 bases). Germline assignment: CDR1 MNHEY and CDR2 SVGAGI. The V end was cut by 5 bases, the J end by 3 bases, with 10 bases between. The CDR3 totals 13 residues. CDR3 DNA: TGTGCCAGCAGTCCAGGGTCGGACTATGGCTACACCTTC. This sequence encodes CASSPGSDYGYTF.

The table lists this clonotype with a few counts. The chain joins TRBV4-1 to TRBJ1-2; TRBD1 might be the D (6 bases). The CDR3 runs to 17 residues. V lost 5 bases and J 0 bases, leaving 19 bases between the germline ends. Germline CDR1 MGHRA, CDR2 YSYEKL. The CDR3 here is CASSVVTGRSANYGYTF. CDR3 DNA: TGCGCCAGCAGCGTCGTGACAGGCCGATCTGCTAACTATGGCTACACCTTC.

There are many counts of this clonotype. This chain links TRBV11-2 with TRBJ1-3, with D unclear. The germline CDR1 and CDR2 sequences are SGHAT and FQNNGV. V was trimmed by 6 bases and J by 9 bases, leaving 15 bases between them. The CDR3 sequence is 13 residues long. The chain's CDR3 is CASRAIRVGTIYF. The CDR3 DNA reads as TGTGCCAGCAGAGCTATACGAGTCGGCACCATATATTTT. Combining the CDR3 with reference TRBV11-2 and TRBJ1-3 gives the whole variable domain EAGVAQSPRYKIIEKRQSVAFWCNPISGHATLYWYQQILGQGPKLLIQFQNNGVVDDSQLPKDRFSAERLKGVDSTLKIQPAKLEDSAVYLCASRAIRVGTIYFGEGSWLTVV.

This clonotype has a handful of counts. The chain employs TRBV7-2 and TRBJ2-5; D is ambiguous. V lost 5 bases to trimming and J lost 4 bases, with 11 bases between them. In germline, CDR1 is SGHTA, CDR2 FQGNSA. CDR3 size: 13 residues. The CDR3 loop is CASSDELRETQYF. Written as DNA, the CDR3 is TGTGCCAGCAGCGACGAGCTACGAGAGACCCAGTACTTC.

This clonotype was counted ten times or more. The chain is built from TRBV4-2 and TRBJ2-1; D gene ambiguous. V was cut by 1 base and J by 0 bases, with 4 bases left in between. There are 14 residues in the CDR3. Germline V gene lookup returns CDR1 LGHNA and CDR2 YNFKEQ. CDR3: CASSQVISYNEQFF. As DNA, the CDR3 is TGTGCCAGCAGCCAAGTTATCTCCTACAATGAGCAGTTCTTC.

The sample holds many counts of this clonotype. The chain links TRBV11-2 to TRBJ2-1; a possible D gene is TRBD2 (6 bases). CDR1 is SGHAT and CDR2 is FQNNGV in the germline V gene. The V end was cut by 6 bases, the J end by 0 bases, with 21 bases between. This CDR3 is 18 amino acids long. The CDR3 region has the DNA TGTGCCAGCAGACCTCCTGCGGGGCTGGGGCGCTCCTACAATGAGCAGTTCTTC. Translation: CASRPPAGLGRSYNEQFF. Full variable domain (outside the CDR3, taken from reference TRBV11-2 and TRBJ2-1): EAGVAQSPRYKIIEKRQSVAFWCNPISGHATLYWYQQILGQGPKLLIQFQNNGVVDDSQLPKDRFSAERLKGVDSTLKIQPAKLEDSAVYLCASRPPAGLGRSYNEQFFGPGTRLTVL.